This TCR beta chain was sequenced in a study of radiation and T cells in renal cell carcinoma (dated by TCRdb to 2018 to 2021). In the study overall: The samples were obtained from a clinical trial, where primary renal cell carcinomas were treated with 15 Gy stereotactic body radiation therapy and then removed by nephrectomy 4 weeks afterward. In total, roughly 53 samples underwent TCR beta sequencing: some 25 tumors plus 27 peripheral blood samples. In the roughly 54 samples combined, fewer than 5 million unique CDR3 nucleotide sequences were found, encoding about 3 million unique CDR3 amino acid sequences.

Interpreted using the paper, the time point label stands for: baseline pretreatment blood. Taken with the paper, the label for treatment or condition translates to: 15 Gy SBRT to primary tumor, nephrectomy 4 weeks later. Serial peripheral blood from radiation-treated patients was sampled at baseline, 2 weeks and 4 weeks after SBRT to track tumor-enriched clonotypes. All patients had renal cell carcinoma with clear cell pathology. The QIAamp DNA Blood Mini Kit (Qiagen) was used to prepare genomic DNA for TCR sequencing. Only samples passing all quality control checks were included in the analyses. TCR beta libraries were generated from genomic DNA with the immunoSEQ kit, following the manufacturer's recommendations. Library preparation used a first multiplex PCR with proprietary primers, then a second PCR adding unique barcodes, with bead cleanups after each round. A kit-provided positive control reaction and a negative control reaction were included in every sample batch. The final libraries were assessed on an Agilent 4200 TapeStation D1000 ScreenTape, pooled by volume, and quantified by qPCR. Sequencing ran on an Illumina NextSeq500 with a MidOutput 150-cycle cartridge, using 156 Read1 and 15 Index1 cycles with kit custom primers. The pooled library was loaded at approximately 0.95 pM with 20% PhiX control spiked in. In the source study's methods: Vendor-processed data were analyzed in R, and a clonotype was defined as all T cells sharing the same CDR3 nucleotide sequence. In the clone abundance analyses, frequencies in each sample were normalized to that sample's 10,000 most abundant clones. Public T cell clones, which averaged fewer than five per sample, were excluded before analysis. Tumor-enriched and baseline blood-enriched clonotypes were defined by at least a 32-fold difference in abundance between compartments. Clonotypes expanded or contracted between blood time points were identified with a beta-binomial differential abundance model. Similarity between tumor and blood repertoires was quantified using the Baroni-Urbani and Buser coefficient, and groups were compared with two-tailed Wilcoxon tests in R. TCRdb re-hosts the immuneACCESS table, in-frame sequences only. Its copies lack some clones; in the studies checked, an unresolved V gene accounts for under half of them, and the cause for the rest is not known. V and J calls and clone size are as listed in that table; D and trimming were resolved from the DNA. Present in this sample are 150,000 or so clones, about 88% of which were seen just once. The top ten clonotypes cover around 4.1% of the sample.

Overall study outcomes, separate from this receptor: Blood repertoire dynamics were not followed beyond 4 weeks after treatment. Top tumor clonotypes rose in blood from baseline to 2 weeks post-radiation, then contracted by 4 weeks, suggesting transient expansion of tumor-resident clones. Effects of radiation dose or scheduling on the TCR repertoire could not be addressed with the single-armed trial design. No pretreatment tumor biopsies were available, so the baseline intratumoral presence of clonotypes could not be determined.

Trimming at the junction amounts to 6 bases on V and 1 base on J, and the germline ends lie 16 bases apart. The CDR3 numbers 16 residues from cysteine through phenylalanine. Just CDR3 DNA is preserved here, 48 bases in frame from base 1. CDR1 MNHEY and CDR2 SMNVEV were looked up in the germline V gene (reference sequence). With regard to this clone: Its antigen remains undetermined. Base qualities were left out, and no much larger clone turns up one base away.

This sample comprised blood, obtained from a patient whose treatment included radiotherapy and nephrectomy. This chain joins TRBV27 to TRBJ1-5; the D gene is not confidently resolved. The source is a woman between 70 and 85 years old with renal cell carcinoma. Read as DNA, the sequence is TGTGCCAGCAGCCCTATGGCCAGCAGGAGCAATCAGCCCCAGCATTTT. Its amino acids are CASSPMASRSNQPQHF.